The source of this T cell receptor (beta chain) is a study of tumor and adjacent non-tumor tissue in lung cancer. The overall study: Aged about 30 to 85 years, patients included 9 to 11 men and a few women with stage I to III disease.

This CDR3 has 14 amino acids. Germline lookup yields CDR1 WSHSY and CDR2 SAAADI. V lost 7 bases to trimming and J lost 4 bases; unmatched junction nucleotides: 7. No cell sorting was done before RNA was extracted from the tissue. Three rounds of nested PCR, following a modified ARM-PCR protocol, produced the TCRbeta library. One entry per CDR3 protein results from TCRdb running MiXCR on the multiplex PCR reads. The table has around 200,000 distinct CDR3 sequences, 70% to 75% seen once; the top ten hold about 23%. This clonotype was found many times. The sequence came from a man aged 60 to 75 with non-small cell lung cancer. The genes are TRBV10-2 and TRBJ2-3; 8 nucleotides line up with TRBD2. The source material was lung tumor tissue. The CDR3 DNA sequence: TGCGCCAGCATCCCGAGACTAGCGCCAGATACGCAGTATTTT. This encodes CASIPRLAPDTQYF.